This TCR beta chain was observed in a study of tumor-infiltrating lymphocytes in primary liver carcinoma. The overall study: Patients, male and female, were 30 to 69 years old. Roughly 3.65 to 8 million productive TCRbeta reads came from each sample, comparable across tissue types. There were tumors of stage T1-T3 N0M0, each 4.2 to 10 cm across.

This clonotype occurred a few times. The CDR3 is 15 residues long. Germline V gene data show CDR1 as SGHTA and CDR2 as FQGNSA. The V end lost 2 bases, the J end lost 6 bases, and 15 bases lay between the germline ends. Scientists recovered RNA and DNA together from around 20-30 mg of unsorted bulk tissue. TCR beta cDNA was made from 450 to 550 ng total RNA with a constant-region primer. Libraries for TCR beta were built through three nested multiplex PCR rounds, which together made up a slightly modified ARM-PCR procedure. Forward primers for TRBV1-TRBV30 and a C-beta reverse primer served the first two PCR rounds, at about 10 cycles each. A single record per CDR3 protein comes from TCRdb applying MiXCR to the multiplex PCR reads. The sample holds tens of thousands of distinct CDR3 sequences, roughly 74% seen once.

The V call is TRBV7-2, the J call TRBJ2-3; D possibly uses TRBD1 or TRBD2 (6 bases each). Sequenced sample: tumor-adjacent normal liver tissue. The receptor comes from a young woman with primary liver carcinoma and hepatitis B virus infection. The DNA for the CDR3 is TGTGCCAGCAGCTTAACGGGGGCAAGATCCGATACGCAGTATTTT. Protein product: CASSLTGARSDTQYF.